The rows below give T cell receptor beta chains drawn from one sample of a study of shared clonotypes between healthy human individuals. The assay was immunoSEQ multiplex PCR, and TCRdb's table has in-frame clones only and misses some. This table has just over 2,000,000 clones, approximately 95% appearing once. Sequencing was done on a sample of naive CD8+ T cells sorted from blood. The receptors derive from a man aged 18 to 30 in good health. Both conserved end residues are part of each CDR3. A D gene is named only where the DNA matches it firmly. Size is omitted from some rows. Given values are once, few, many or a class for expanded clones.

size: once
J: TRBJ1-2
V: TRBV10-3
D: -
DNA: TGTGCCATCAGTGGAGATTACTATGGCTACACCTTC
CDR3: CAISGDYYGYTF

size: -
J: TRBJ2-7
V: TRBV2
D: -
DNA: TGTGCCAGCAGTGAGTTATTGGGGCCGGCCTACGAGCAGTACTTC
CDR3: CASSELLGPAYEQYF

size: -
J: TRBJ2-7
V: TRBV11-2
D: -
DNA: TGTGCCAGCAGCTTAGAAGGGGGGACCTACGAGCAGTACTTC
CDR3: CASSLEGGTYEQYF

size: -
J: TRBJ2-1
V: TRBV13
D: TRBD2
DNA: TGTGCCAGCAGCTTAGGAGCGGGAGAGGGGAATGAGCAGTTCTTC
CDR3: CASSLGAGEGNEQFF

size: -
J: TRBJ2-1
V: TRBV10-3
D: -
DNA: TGTGCCATCAGTGCAGCTCCGCGAAGCTCCTACAATGAGCAGTTCTTC
CDR3: CAISAAPRSSYNEQFF

size: -
J: TRBJ2-1
V: TRBV10-1
D: TRBD2
DNA: TGCGCCAGCAGTGAGTCAGGCGGGGGGGCCTCCTCCTACAATGAGCAGTTCTTC
CDR3: CASSESGGGASSYNEQFF

size: -
J: TRBJ2-7
V: TRBV4-1
D: -
DNA: TGCGCCAGCAGTTATGGGAACAACTACGAGCAGTACTTC
CDR3: CASSYGNNYEQYF

size: -
J: TRBJ2-5
V: TRBV6-6
D: -
DNA: TGTGCCAGCAGTTTGGGCAGCCTTCAAGAGACCCAGTACTTC
CDR3: CASSLGSLQETQYF

size: -
J: TRBJ2-1
V: TRBV5-1
D: TRBD1
DNA: TGCGCCAGCAACCACGGGACAGGGGTCAATGAGCAGTTCTTC
CDR3: CASNHGTGVNEQFF

size: -
J: TRBJ2-4
V: TRBV5-6
D: -
DNA: TGTGCCAGCAGCACGGGACTTAACATTCAGTACTTC
CDR3: CASSTGLNIQYF

size: -
J: TRBJ1-1
V: TRBV6-6
D: TRBD1
DNA: TGTGCCAGCAGTGACGGGACAGCGAACACTGAAGCTTTCTTT
CDR3: CASSDGTANTEAFF

size: -
J: TRBJ1-6
V: TRBV11-1
D: -
DNA: TGTGCCAGCAGCTTAGATACAAGCATGGGTTCACCCCTCCACTTT
CDR3: CASSLDTSMGSPLHF

size: -
J: TRBJ2-3
V: TRBV2
D: -
DNA: TGTGCCAGCCTAAGAAGGGGGACTGAAGATACGCAGTATTTT
CDR3: CASLRRGTEDTQYF

size: once
J: TRBJ2-7
V: TRBV7-9
D: TRBD2
DNA: TGTGCCAGCAGCTTAACCACTAGCGCACAGCCTAGCGAGCAGTACTTC
CDR3: CASSLTTSAQPSEQYF

size: -
J: TRBJ1-1
V: TRBV30
D: -
DNA: TGTGCCTGGAGTGTACCCCCTGAAGCTTTCTTT
CDR3: CAWSVPPEAFF

size: -
J: TRBJ2-7
V: TRBV2
D: -
DNA: TGTGCCAGGGGGGCTTCCTACGAGCAGTACTTC
CDR3: CARGASYEQYF

size: -
J: TRBJ2-1
V: TRBV28
D: -
DNA: TGTGCCAGCAGTTTAACAGGGACCCATGAGCAGTTCTTC
CDR3: CASSLTGTHEQFF

size: -
J: TRBJ2-5
V: TRBV11-3
D: -
DNA: TGTGCCAGCAGCTCCCGGGACACAGAGACCCAGTACTTC
CDR3: CASSSRDTETQYF

size: -
J: TRBJ2-3
V: TRBV19
D: -
DNA: TGTGCCAGTAGTATAATAGGGGCAGATACGCAGTATTTT
CDR3: CASSIIGADTQYF

size: -
J: TRBJ1-2
V: TRBV10-3
D: -
DNA: TGTGCCATCTCCCGTGAGGGCGAGGTCTATGGCTACACCTTC
CDR3: CAISREGEVYGYTF

size: -
J: TRBJ2-2
V: TRBV6-5
D: -
DNA: TGTGCCAGCAGTTACTCCCACGAGAACACCGGGGAGCTGTTTTTT
CDR3: CASSYSHENTGELFF

size: -
J: TRBJ2-7
V: TRBV27
D: -
DNA: TGTGCCAGCAGCAGCTACGGACTCCACGAGCAGTACTTC
CDR3: CASSSYGLHEQYF

size: -
J: TRBJ2-1
V: TRBV7-2
D: TRBD2
DNA: TGTGCCAGCACCTCCGGACTAGCGGGAGGCTACAATGAGCAGTTCTTC
CDR3: CASTSGLAGGYNEQFF

size: -
J: TRBJ2-2
V: TRBV7-8
D: -
DNA: TGTGCCAGCAGCTCCCAAGATTCCCTGGGCGGGGAGCTGTTTTTT
CDR3: CASSSQDSLGGELFF

size: -
J: TRBJ2-7
V: TRBV9
D: -
DNA: TGTGCCAGCAGCCCCCTGCCTCTAACGGAATTCTCCTACGAGCAGTACTTC
CDR3: CASSPLPLTEFSYEQYF

size: -
J: TRBJ2-7
V: TRBV6-1
D: -
DNA: TGTGCCAGCAGTGAAATGGTTCCCCTTTTGTTATTC
CDR3: CASSEMVPLLLF

size: -
J: TRBJ1-6
V: TRBV18
D: -
DNA: TGTGCCAGCTCGCAATCAGGGGTCCCCTATAATTCACCCCTCCACTTT
CDR3: CASSQSGVPYNSPLHF

size: -
J: TRBJ2-7
V: TRBV18
D: -
DNA: TGTGCCAGCTCACCCGGGATCCACGACGAGCAGTACTTC
CDR3: CASSPGIHDEQYF

size: once
J: TRBJ2-1
V: TRBV19
D: -
DNA: TGTGCCAGTAGTATGGTCAATGAGCAGTTCTTC
CDR3: CASSMVNEQFF

size: -
J: TRBJ2-1
V: TRBV30
D: TRBD2
DNA: TGTGCCTGGAGTCTGCTTAGCGGGGGGTTGGATGAGCAGTTCTTC
CDR3: CAWSLLSGGLDEQFF

size: -
J: TRBJ2-7
V: TRBV9
D: -
DNA: TGTGCCAGCAGCGTAGCCGGGACTCCAAACTACGAGCAGTACTTC
CDR3: CASSVAGTPNYEQYF

size: once
J: TRBJ2-7
V: TRBV27
D: TRBD2
DNA: TGTGCCAGCAGTGGAGGCGGGGGGCGGTTCTACGAGCAGTACTTC
CDR3: CASSGGGGRFYEQYF

size: once
J: TRBJ1-4
V: TRBV6-6
D: TRBD1
DNA: TGTGCCAGCACCCACTTAGGGACAGGGAGCGAAAAACTGTTTTTT
CDR3: CASTHLGTGSEKLFF

size: -
J: TRBJ1-2
V: TRBV4-1
D: -
DNA: TGCGCCAGCAGCCAAGAGGAGGGAATGGGGGTCGGCTACACCTTC
CDR3: CASSQEEGMGVGYTF

size: -
J: TRBJ2-1
V: TRBV4-3
D: TRBD1
DNA: TGCGCCAGCAGCCAAGGACCAGGGGGCCAAAGCAATGAGCAGTTCTTC
CDR3: CASSQGPGGQSNEQFF

size: -
J: TRBJ2-1
V: TRBV27
D: TRBD2
DNA: TGTGCCAGCCAAAGCGCCACAGCGGGGGGGTGGGATGAGCAGTTCTTC
CDR3: CASQSATAGGWDEQFF

size: -
J: TRBJ1-2
V: TRBV4-3
D: TRBD1
DNA: TGCGCCAGCAGCCAAGCAGGACAGGTCTCTAACTATGGCTACACCTTC
CDR3: CASSQAGQVSNYGYTF

size: few
J: TRBJ2-7
V: TRBV6-6
D: -
DNA: TGTGCCAGCAGTCCCTCCTCCTACGAGCAGTACTTC
CDR3: CASSPSSYEQYF

size: -
J: TRBJ1-1
V: TRBV7-9
D: TRBD1
DNA: TGTGCCAGCAGCTCTGGACAGGACCTGAACACTGAAGCTTTCTTT
CDR3: CASSSGQDLNTEAFF

size: -
J: TRBJ1-6
V: TRBV6-5
D: TRBD1
DNA: TGTGCCAGCAGTTCTACAGGGGAATCGGCACCCCTCCACTTT
CDR3: CASSSTGESAPLHF

size: -
J: TRBJ2-2
V: TRBV11-1
D: -
DNA: TGTGCCAGCAGCTTAGCGCGAGGTAACACCGGGGAGCTGTTTTTT
CDR3: CASSLARGNTGELFF